This T cell receptor beta chain was observed in a study of cytomegalovirus exposure and HLA in healthy donors (dated by TCRdb to between 2016 and 2019). Background for the entire study: An earlier analysis of several hundred of the donors reported about 250 Gb of sequence data and more than 90 million unique TCR beta sequences from 150 million to 200 million T cells. Around 320 gigabases of sequencing data and approximately 80 million unique TCR sequences were included in an early release covering about 620 HLA-typed donors. Of the 300 to 400 genotyped donors, approximately 83% fell in the genetic ancestry cluster associated with self-reported Caucasian donors. The study was designed to test whether signatures of past pathogen exposure could be identified by cataloging public T cell receptors. The study used immunosequencing to profile the T cell repertoires of some 600 subjects and linked those repertoires to cytomegalovirus serostatus. Along with the roughly 700-subject first cohort, a separate validation cohort of over 90 different subjects was used. To predict cytomegalovirus infection status, the study combined high-throughput TCR immunosequencing, statistical association of individual TCRs with disease status, and machine learning. A later analysis re-examined previously published TCR beta repertoires from more than 600 donors and added high-resolution HLA genotyping to investigate patterns of TCR occurrence. In the later analysis, no new phenotypic data were used to find candidate immune exposures; instead, reliance was placed on TCR beta sequences and their occurrence across donors. An earlier analysis of approximately 630 of the donors applied high-throughput TCR beta sequencing to assess whether each TCR beta V gene segment acted as functional or pseudogenic. Alongside the repertoire data, information on donor age, sex, ethnicity and CMV serostatus was compiled. A later genetic analysis took genome-wide SNP genotypes for about three fifths of the roughly 670 donors and used that subset as a discovery cohort. Every discovery cohort repertoire had been produced on one sequencing platform. Both class I and class II loci were covered by HLA typing, at four-digit resolution. Typing coverage varied by locus: roughly 620-640 donors for A, B, C, DRB1 and DQB1; roughly 560 for DQA1; over 600 for DPA1; 400 to 480 for DPB1. Four to six DR-DQ haplotypes were handled as single units for association and clustering because linkage in the cohort was strong. Among a few hundred genotyped donors of the cohort, an average of about 240,000 unique TCR beta nucleotide sequences were sequenced per donor, roughly 20% of them non-productive.

The library was made by the immunoSEQ multiplex PCR assay. A mixture of 60 forward primers for TCR Vbeta segments and 13 reverse primers for TCR Jbeta segments was used in the multiplex PCR. Amplification of the CDR3 region of rearranged TCR beta genes was performed with a multiplex PCR assay on genomic DNA. On the Illumina HiSeq System, the amplified TCR beta libraries were sequenced as 87-base-pair reads. The study's processing was this. A later analysis tallied 75 million to 95 million unique TCR beta chains across the 666 repertoires, and about 12 million of those chains were shared by two or more donors. To remove PCR and sequencing errors, raw reads were error-corrected and collapsed into unique sequences using a nearest-neighbor algorithm that merged closely related sequences. V, D and J gene segments were assigned by aligning CDR3 sequences to IMGT reference sequences. For a sequence to be retained, a match of at least six nucleotides was required to both a V gene segment and a J gene segment. A rearrangement was called productive if the CDR3 had no stop codons and remained in frame with V and J, and every other rearrangement was called non-productive. CDR3 was defined by IMGT convention, running from the second conserved V-encoded cysteine to the conserved J-encoded phenylalanine. The earlier analysis of about 610 of the donors excluded sequences that lacked an unambiguous match to a single V gene segment. An earlier analysis of under 750 of the donors called V segments functional above 56.7% productive rearrangements and segregating when the between-donor standard deviation exceeded 5%. A statistical classification framework was built for diagnosing cytomegalovirus status from the catalog of TCR beta chain sequences. V and J gene assignment, in a later analysis, came from comparing TCR nucleotide sequences with IMGT/GENE-DB human TR gene sequences. In a later analysis, CDR3 sequences and most-parsimonious VDJ recombination scenarios were assigned using the TCRdist pipeline. In a later analysis, each TCR beta chain was defined by its CDR3 amino acid sequence together with its V-gene family, and reads lacking a unique V-gene family were excluded. As a way to deal with suspected cross-contamination and a sequencing artifact, a later analysis dropped hundreds of nucleotide sequences that were highly shared and had low generation probability. In a later analysis, a clonal expansion index for each public chain was calculated from normalized within-repertoire ranks of inferred template counts. In a later analysis, generation probabilities were computed using a VDJ recombination model fitted to out-of-frame rearrangements, and the results were checked against IGoR. A later analysis scored TCR-TCR, TCR-HLA and TCR-CMV co-occurrence with hypergeometric tests, applying a repertoire-size bias correction to TCR pairs. In a later analysis, false discovery rates were estimated by permuting HLA or CMV assignments 20 times. A later analysis grouped co-occurring TCRs with DBSCAN, adding TCRdist sequence similarity when clustering within HLA-allele-positive subsets. Repertoires with fewer than 30,000 or more than 120,000 public chains were left out of co-occurrence clustering, as were several repertoires with anomalous nucleotide sharing. This immuneACCESS table, as held by TCRdb, lists in-frame sequences with V and J called but not all clones. Of the missing ones, under half trace to an unresolved V gene in checked studies; the others have no known cause. The V and J calls and clone size were taken over from that table, and D and trimming were inferred from the DNA. This sample is represented by about 180,000 clones; 65% to 90% of them were singletons. The ten largest clones represent 1.2% of the sample.

General study outcomes and caveats: Immune exposure information for the cohort was limited to CMV serostatus. The earlier analysis of about 600 of the donors excluded roughly 16 rarely observed V segments, including chromosome 9 orphons, because counts were too low. The presence/absence analyses assumed that sequencing depth was roughly uniform across donors, and that assumption may not be true. Because HLA typing was unavailable for some donors at each locus, only the typed subset was used in association tests. In an earlier analysis of 587 of the donors, most TCR beta V segments appeared in productive rearrangements about 90% or about 30% of the time, broadly matching IMGT annotations. An association between a missense DCLRE1C variant and V-gene and J-gene trimming of TCR beta chains was found in a later genetic analysis and replicated in an independent cohort. A later analysis found that most CMV-associated TCR beta chains appeared HLA-restricted, with HLA associations seemingly driven largely by CMV exposure. In a later analysis, HLA-associated TCR beta chains showed more clonal expansion and lower generation probabilities than non-associated chains that were equally common. According to a later genetic analysis, donors in an Asian-associated ancestry cluster had fewer N-insertions in productive TCRs than the approximately 650-donor mean. In both the original and validation cohorts, the classifier was reported to diagnose cytomegalovirus status with high specificity and sensitivity. A later analysis associated 15,000 or so TCR beta sequences with specific HLA alleles at a false discovery rate of 0.05. When HLA alleles, especially DR and DQ, strongly co-occurred, TCR associations were difficult to assign to individual alleles. A further reported finding was that TCR beta sequences accurately predicted the HLA-A and HLA-B alleles for most subjects in the first cohort. A group of highly shared sequence variants was considered likely to be a technical artifact of the sequencing pipeline. Because the 87-base-pair reads could not distinguish some IMGT-functional V segments, including TRBV6-2 and TRBV6-3, those segments were excluded. A few of the identified cytomegalovirus-associated TCR beta chains were confirmed in vitro to be specific for cytomegalovirus antigens. A later analysis found that TCR association rates varied across HLA loci, with DRB1 alleles showing the most associated TCRs and HLA-C alleles the fewest. Several of the top co-occurrence clusters appeared to be linked to parvovirus B19, influenza, CMV and Epstein-Barr virus, according to a later analysis. The cohort was sequenced for TCR beta chains only, and without alpha or paired-chain data the features that could be detected were limited. According to the authors, the approach could potentially be generalized to other disease states and immunological phenotypes. A total of 150 to 200 TCR beta chains were listed by the study as associated with cytomegalovirus. Most TCR sequences were seen in very few donors, while some public TCRs were found in many individuals. Linkage disequilibrium might explain the correlated functional status among segregating V segments, but an unknown experimental factor could not be excluded.

Comments on this clone: Its cognate antigen has yet to be identified. No much larger clone is present one base from it, and per-base qualities are unavailable.

In total, about 650 healthy bone marrow donors made up the cohort. At the time of sampling, all cohort members were nominally healthy, though unrecorded immune exposures were likely present. The donor tested CMV seropositive and was one of the 289 seropositive cohort members. A peripheral blood sample was provided by each donor, and peripheral blood mononuclear cells were used for TCR beta sequencing. The Qiagen DNeasy Blood Extraction Kit was used to extract genomic DNA from the blood cell samples. As encoded in the germline V gene, CDR1 is SGHRS while CDR2 is YFSETQ. The germline ends are 17 bases apart after V is trimmed by 4 bases and J by 3 bases. Including the terminal cysteine and phenylalanine, the CDR3 comprises 15 residues. The CDR3 DNA has 45 bases and is translated from base 1.

The rearranged chain carries TRBV5-1 and TRBJ2-7, with a weak D call of TRBD2 (6 bases match). This clonotype originated in a girl aged 2 to 10 in good health and CMV-seropositive. What was sequenced was PBMCs. The CDR3 loop reads CASSASPSGVYEQYF. The bases are TGCGCCAGCAGCGCGAGTCCATCGGGGGTCTACGAGCAGTACTTC. The CDR3 plus the reference TRBV5-1 and TRBJ2-7 genes for the other parts give the full variable domain: KAGVTQTPRYLIKTRGQQVTLSCSPISGHRSVSWYQQTPGQGLQFLFEYFSETQRNKGNFPGRFSGRQFSNSRSEMNVSTLELGDSALYLCASSASPSGVYEQYFGPGTRLTVT.